The 16 T cell receptor beta chains presented below share a single source sample, sequenced in a study of metastatic and nonmetastatic thyroid tumors. Through MiXCR, TCRdb re-clonotyped the PCR reads. The data hold under 55,000 clones, with 17% observed a single time. No patient received treatment before thyroid surgery. Input material: blood. The receptors were gathered from a female donor with papillary thyroid cancer or a benign thyroid nodule (not recorded which). Some clones in this sample may be carry-over from other donors' samples.

This clone occurred many times. This chain uses TRBV5-4 with TRBJ2-2, with TRBD1 matching 7 bases. V lost 1 base, J lost 3 bases, and 15 bases stayed unmatched. The CDR3 is 19 residues long. CDR1 and CDR2 from the germline V gene are SGHNT and YYREEE (reference sequence). The CDR3, as DNA: TGTGCCAGCAGCTTGTTAGAATGGGACAGCAAGACATACACCGGGGAGCTGTTTTTT. Its protein is CASSLLEWDSKTYTGELFF.

Ten or more counts support this clone. This rearrangement joins TRBV7-9 to TRBJ1-1; D gene unclear. This CDR3 is built from 12 residues. The germline V gene has CDR1 SEHNR and CDR2 FQNEAQ (reference sequence). V lost 4 bases to trimming and J lost 6 bases, with 9 bases between them. The CDR3 nucleotides read TGTGCCAGCAGCTCCGACACGGCTGAAGCTTTCTTT. Translating gives CASSSDTAEAFF.

Worth noting for this clone: The junction and the germline gene differ at one end; a read error may be behind it. The DNA of the CDR3 is TGTGCCAGCAGCTTAGGAGCGGCCAAGGCCGTCGGATACACTGAATCTTTCTTT. Translating gives CASSLGAAKAVGYTESFF. This chain connects TRBV11-2 to TRBJ1-1, with D unclear. This CDR3 is built from 18 residues. Germline-derived CDR1 and CDR2 are SGHAT and FQNNGV.

This sequence joins TRBV20-1 and TRBJ2-1; 10 bases agree with TRBD2. The CDR3 has 16 amino acids. The V gene end was trimmed by 8 bases and the J gene end by 2 bases; junction bases not matched to a gene: 12. Germline lookup yields CDR1 DFQATT and CDR2 SNEGSKA (reference sequence). CDR3 region: CSSTTSGLATYNEQFF. CDR3 DNA: TGCAGTTCTACTACTTCGGGACTAGCGACCTACAATGAGCAGTTCTTC.

This clone has a handful of counts. CDR3 sequence: CANSQGVSGANVLTF. CDR3 sequence (DNA): TGTGCCAACAGCCAGGGGGTCTCTGGGGCCAACGTCCTGACTTTC. V gene TRBV6-1 combines with J gene TRBJ2-6; the match to TRBD1 covers 7 bases. CDR3 size: 15 residues. The germline CDR1 and CDR2 sequences are MNHNS and SASEGT. After removal of 10 bases from V and 0 bases from J, the junction contained 6 bases not matched to a gene.

Ten or more counts support this clone. V and J are TRBV30 and TRBJ1-3; D perhaps matches TRBD1 (6 bases). CDR3 length: 14 residues. Between the trimmed V and J ends, which lost 0 bases and 8 bases, there was a span of 14 bases. The germline V gene encodes CDR1 GTSNPN and CDR2 SVGIG (reference sequence). The CDR3 region is CAWSVLQGSHTIYF. CDR3 DNA sequence: TGTGCCTGGAGTGTATTACAGGGTTCACACACCATATATTTT.

This clone was observed many times. The chain recombines TRBV30 with TRBJ1-2; maybe TRBD1 (6 bases). With 2 bases removed from V and 8 bases from J, the gap between germline ends came to 15 bases. Germline V gene lookup returns CDR1 GTSNPN and CDR2 SVGIG (reference sequence). The CDR3 is 13 amino acids. CDR3 region: CAWSRAGALGYTF. As DNA, the CDR3 is TGTGCCTGGAGTCGGGCAGGGGCTTTGGGCTACACCTTC.

This chain joins TRBV15 and TRBJ2-1; D gene unclear. CDR3 length: 12 residues. Germline lookup yields CDR1 LNHNV and CDR2 YYDKDF (reference sequence). Trimming pared 4 bases from V and 9 bases from J, leaving 10 bases between. CDR3 loop: CATSTGWGEQFF. Here the CDR3 DNA reads TGTGCCACCAGCACGGGTTGGGGTGAGCAGTTCTTC.

This clone was detected ten times or more. The gene calls are TRBV2 and TRBJ1-1; a weak D match, TRBD1 (5 bases). This CDR3 is built from 12 residues. The germline CDR1 and CDR2 sequences are SNHLY and FYNNEI. V lost 6 bases, J lost 5 bases, and 10 bases lay in between. DNA of the CDR3: TGTGCCAGCAGAAGGGGAGAGACTGAAGCTTTCTTT. Residues: CASRRGETEAFF. Drawing the rest from reference TRBV2 and TRBJ1-1, the complete variable domain is EPEVTQTPSHQVTQMGQEVILRCVPISNHLYFYWYRQILGQKVEFLVSFYNNEISEKSEIFDDQFSVERPDGSNFTLKIRSTKLEDSAMYFCASRRGETEAFFGQGTRLTVV.

This clone has ten or more counts. The gene calls are TRBV28 and TRBJ1-1; maybe TRBD1 (5 bases). V was cut by 4 bases and J by 1 base, with 13 bases left in between. Germline V lookup: CDR1 MDHEN, CDR2 SYDVKM. This CDR3 is 15 amino acids long. The CDR3 bases are TGTGCCAGCAGTTCCACCCCGGGGCCGAACACTGAAGCTTTCTTT. Translated, it gives CASSSTPGPNTEAFF.

This clone appeared many times. The chain has TRBV4-2 and TRBJ2-1, with 8 bases aligning to TRBD1. The V segment lost 4 bases and the J segment 5 bases; nucleotides outside the gene matches: 7. This CDR3 is 15 amino acids long. The germline V gene encodes CDR1 LGHNA and CDR2 YNFKEQ. CDR3 in amino acids: CASSLSGQGHNEQFF. CDR3 sequence (DNA): TGTGCCAGCAGCCTTTCAGGACAGGGACACAATGAGCAGTTCTTC.

This clone was detected many times. This sequence joins TRBV5-5 and TRBJ2-5; no definite D call. Trimming stripped 0 bases from V and 4 bases from J, with 7 bases between. This CDR3 has 13 residues. Germline-derived CDR1 and CDR2 are SGHKS and YYEKEE (reference sequence). The CDR3 sequence: CASSLELGETQYF. The CDR3 nucleotides are TGTGCCAGCAGCTTGGAATTGGGAGAGACCCAGTACTTC.

This clone was recorded a few times. This could be a read error, since a much larger clone is one nucleotide away. This chain joins TRBV5-6 and TRBJ2-6; 9 bases match TRBD1. The CDR3 has 17 residues. Germline CDR1 is SGHDT and CDR2 is YYEEEE. CDR3 residues: CAGSVGQGFTGANVLTF. DNA for the CDR3: TGTGCCGGCAGCGTGGGACAGGGTTTCACTGGGGCCAACGTCCTGACTTTC.

This clone was seen at least ten times. The chain recombines TRBV18 with TRBJ1-5; possibly TRBD1 for D (5 bases). There are 13 residues in the CDR3. Trimming removed 2 bases from V and 5 bases from J, with 7 bases in between. Germline V lookup: CDR1 KGHSH, CDR2 LQKENI. CDR3 sequence reads: CASSPGGDQPQHF. The DNA for the CDR3 is TGTGCCAGCTCACCAGGAGGGGATCAGCCCCAGCATTTT.

The chain has TRBV6-1 and TRBJ1-2; a possible D gene is TRBD1 (6 bases). This CDR3 has 15 amino acids. V was clipped by 5 bases and J by 3 bases, with 16 bases between them. Germline V CDR1 and CDR2: MNHNS, SASEGT. The CDR3 sequence: CASSPVTGADYGYTF. CDR3 in DNA: TGTGCCAGCAGTCCCGTCACGGGGGCGGACTATGGCTACACCTTC.

This clone was detected only a few times. It may be a read error: a sequence one base away is much more abundant. The J gene is TRBJ2-3, the V gene TRBV10-2; perhaps TRBD2 as D (6 bases). CDR3 size: 13 residues. Germline CDR1 is WSHSY and CDR2 is SAAADI. The CDR3 sequence is CASNGGGVDTKYF. Written as DNA, the CDR3 is TGCGCCAGCAACGGGGGAGGCGTGGATACGAAGTATTTT.